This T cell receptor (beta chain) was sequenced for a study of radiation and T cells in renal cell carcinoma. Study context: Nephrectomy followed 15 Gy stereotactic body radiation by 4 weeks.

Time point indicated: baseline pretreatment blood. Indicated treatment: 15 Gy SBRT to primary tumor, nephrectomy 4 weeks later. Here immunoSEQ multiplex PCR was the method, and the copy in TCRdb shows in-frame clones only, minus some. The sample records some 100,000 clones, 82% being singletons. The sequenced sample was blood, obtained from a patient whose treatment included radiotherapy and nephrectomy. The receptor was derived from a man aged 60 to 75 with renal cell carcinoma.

The CDR3 DNA reads TGTGCCAGCAGCCGGGACGGCCAAGAGACCCAGTACTTC. It codes for CASSRDGQETQYF. J is TRBJ2-5 and V is TRBV5-4; D tentatively fits TRBD1 or TRBD2 (5 bases each). V lost 4 bases to trimming and J lost 1 base, with 8 bases between them. This CDR3 is 13 amino acids long. Per germline, CDR1 SGHNT and CDR2 YYREEE (reference sequence).